The sequence of this T cell receptor beta chain was determined in a study of cytomegalovirus exposure and HLA in healthy donors. On the study more broadly: Among the approximately 430 donors who were genotyped, roughly 86% fell in the genetic ancestry cluster that is associated with self-reported Caucasian donors. Study-wide results and limits: Analysis was performed later, and it showed HLA-associated TCR beta chains to be more clonally expanded than equally common others. Under in vitro conditions, a few CMV-associated chains were confirmed as specific for CMV antigens. Data from an earlier analysis indicated that most TCR beta V segments were productive either about 90% or about 30% of the time.

The study ran its PCR with 60 Vbeta and 13 Jbeta primers. Profiled with immunoSEQ multiplex PCR; TCRdb holds only in-frame clones, not every one. The repertoire includes 200,000 to 250,000 clones, roughly four fifths of them detected once, and around 8.3% sits in the top ten. The CDR3 runs to 17 residues. In germline, CDR1 is SGDLS, CDR2 YYNGEE. J was trimmed by 6 bases and V by 4 bases; bases with no gene match: 9. This clone was seen once. Antigen specificity is unknown. Sequencing used PBMCs. The gene calls are TRBV9 and TRBJ2-2; 13 nucleotides align to TRBD2. This clonotype was sampled from a woman aged 60-70 years in good health and CMV-seropositive. CDR3 in amino acids: CASSPIGLAGVSGELFF. CDR3 sequence (DNA): TGTGCCAGCAGCCCCATCGGACTAGCGGGAGTTTCCGGGGAGCTGTTTTTT.